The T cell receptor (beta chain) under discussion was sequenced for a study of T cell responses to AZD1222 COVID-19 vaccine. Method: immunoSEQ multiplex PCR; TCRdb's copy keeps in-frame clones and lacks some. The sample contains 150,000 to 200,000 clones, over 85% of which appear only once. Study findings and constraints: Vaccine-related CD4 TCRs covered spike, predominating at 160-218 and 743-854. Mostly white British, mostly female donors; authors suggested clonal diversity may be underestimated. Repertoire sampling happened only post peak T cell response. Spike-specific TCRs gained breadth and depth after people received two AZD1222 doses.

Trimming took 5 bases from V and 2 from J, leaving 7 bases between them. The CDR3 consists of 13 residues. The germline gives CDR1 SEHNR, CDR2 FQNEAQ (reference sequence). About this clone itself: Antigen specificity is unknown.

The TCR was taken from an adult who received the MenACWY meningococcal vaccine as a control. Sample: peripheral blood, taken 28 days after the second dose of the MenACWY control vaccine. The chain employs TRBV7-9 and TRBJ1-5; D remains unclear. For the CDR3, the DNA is TGTGCCAGCAGCCGCGTTGGCAATCAGCCCCAGCATTTT. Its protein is CASSRVGNQPQHF.